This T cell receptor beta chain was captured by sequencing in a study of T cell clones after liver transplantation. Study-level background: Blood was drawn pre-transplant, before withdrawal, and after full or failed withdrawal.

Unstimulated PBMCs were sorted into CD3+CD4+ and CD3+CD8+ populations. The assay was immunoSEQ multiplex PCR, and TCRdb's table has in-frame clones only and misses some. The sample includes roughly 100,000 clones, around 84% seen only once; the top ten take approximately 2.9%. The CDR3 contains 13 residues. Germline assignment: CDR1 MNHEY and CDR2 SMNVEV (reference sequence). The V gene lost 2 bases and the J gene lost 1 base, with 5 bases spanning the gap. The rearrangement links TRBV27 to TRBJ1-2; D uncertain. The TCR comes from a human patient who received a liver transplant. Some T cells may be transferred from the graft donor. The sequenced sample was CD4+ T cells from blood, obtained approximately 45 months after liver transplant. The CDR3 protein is CASSLGDNYGYTF. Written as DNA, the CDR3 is TGTGCCAGCAGTTTAGGTGATAACTATGGCTACACCTTC.